These T cell receptor beta chains were read from a single sample in a study of blood T cell repertoires in COVID-19. TCRdb's copy holds only in-frame clones and misses some; the assay was immunoSEQ multiplex PCR. The table includes about 320,000 clones, 85% detected once. The sequenced material came from PBMCs or T cells enriched from blood (not recorded which). These receptors originate from a woman younger than 45 who had been exposed to COVID-19. CDR3s include the opening cysteine and the closing phenylalanine or tryptophan. The order of the fields is clone size, J gene, V gene, D gene, CDR3 length, CDR3 DNA, CDR3 protein. D genes are given only for firm matches. Clone size, where shown, is once, few, many, or a class for clones that have expanded.

clone size: .
J gene: TRBJ1-1
V gene: TRBV7-3
D gene: .
CDR3 length: 15
CDR3 DNA: TGTGCCAGCAGGCAGGTGACCGGGAGGGATACTGAAGCTTTCTTT
CDR3 protein: CASRQVTGRDTEAFF

clone size: .
J gene: TRBJ1-2
V gene: TRBV6-5
D gene: TRBD1
CDR3 length: 15
CDR3 DNA: TGTGCCAGCAGTTACCTAAACAGGGGGCTAGATGGCTACACCTTC
CDR3 protein: CASSYLNRGLDGYTF

clone size: .
J gene: TRBJ2-1
V gene: TRBV4-1
D gene: .
CDR3 length: 13
CDR3 DNA: TGCGCCAGCAGTTCGGGGAGCAACCGAGAAGAGTTCTTC
CDR3 protein: CASSSGSNREEFF

clone size: .
J gene: TRBJ2-5
V gene: TRBV21-1
D gene: .
CDR3 length: 20
CDR3 DNA: TGTGCCAGCAGCAAAGAGAATGGGCCAGGAAGGTTAGTTGCCGTGGAGACCCAGTACTTC
CDR3 protein: CASSKENGPGRLVAVETQYF

clone size: .
J gene: TRBJ1-2
V gene: TRBV24-1
D gene: .
CDR3 length: 13
CDR3 DNA: TGTGCCACCAGTGATTTAGGGGGTTATGGCTACACCTTC
CDR3 protein: CATSDLGGYGYTF

clone size: .
J gene: TRBJ1-2
V gene: TRBV28
D gene: TRBD1
CDR3 length: 14
CDR3 DNA: TGTGCCAGCAGTAATGACAGGGTTGGATATGGCTACACCTTC
CDR3 protein: CASSNDRVGYGYTF

clone size: .
J gene: TRBJ1-6
V gene: TRBV2
D gene: .
CDR3 length: 16
CDR3 DNA: TGTGCCAGCAGTGAAACGGGGGGACCCTATAATTCACCCCTCCACTTT
CDR3 protein: CASSETGGPYNSPLHF

clone size: .
J gene: TRBJ1-2
V gene: TRBV15
D gene: .
CDR3 length: 14
CDR3 DNA: TGTGCCACCAGCACCTACGACAGGTTCCATGGCTACACCTTC
CDR3 protein: CATSTYDRFHGYTF

clone size: .
J gene: TRBJ1-5
V gene: TRBV5-8
D gene: TRBD1
CDR3 length: 15
CDR3 DNA: TGTGCCAGCAGCTTGGGGGACAGTAGCAATCAGCCCCAGCATTTT
CDR3 protein: CASSLGDSSNQPQHF

clone size: .
J gene: TRBJ1-2
V gene: TRBV3-1/TRBV3-2
D gene: .
CDR3 length: 14
CDR3 DNA: TGTGCCAGCAGCCAAGGAGCCGGGAGCTATGGCTACACCTTC
CDR3 protein: CASSQGAGSYGYTF

clone size: once
J gene: TRBJ2-1
V gene: TRBV12-5
D gene: TRBD2
CDR3 length: 15
CDR3 DNA: TGTGCTAGTGGTTCGTTCTCTAGCGGGGGACGGGAGCAGTTCTTC
CDR3 protein: CASGSFSSGGREQFF

clone size: few
J gene: TRBJ2-1
V gene: TRBV7-2
D gene: TRBD2
CDR3 length: 16
CDR3 DNA: TGTGCCAGCAGCTTAAAGGGACTAGCGGGAGGGGGTGAGCAGTTCTTC
CDR3 protein: CASSLKGLAGGGEQFF

clone size: .
J gene: TRBJ1-2
V gene: TRBV5-4
D gene: .
CDR3 length: 14
CDR3 DNA: TGTGCCAGCAGCTTAGAGTTGGGCTCCTATGGCTACACCTTC
CDR3 protein: CASSLELGSYGYTF

clone size: .
J gene: TRBJ2-7
V gene: TRBV10-3
D gene: TRBD1
CDR3 length: 14
CDR3 DNA: TGTGCCATCAGTGGGGGGACAGGGGACGGCGTGCAGTACTTC
CDR3 protein: CAISGGTGDGVQYF

clone size: once
J gene: TRBJ2-3
V gene: TRBV28
D gene: TRBD2
CDR3 length: 18
CDR3 DNA: TGTGCCAGCAGTTCTAGAGCGGGAGGGAGTTATCACACAGATACGCAGTATTTT
CDR3 protein: CASSSRAGGSYHTDTQYF

clone size: .
J gene: TRBJ1-5
V gene: TRBV7-8
D gene: .
CDR3 length: 13
CDR3 DNA: TGTGCCAGCAGCTTAGAGAGCGGTGAGCCCCAGCATTTT
CDR3 protein: CASSLESGEPQHF

clone size: .
J gene: TRBJ2-7
V gene: TRBV6-2/TRBV6-3
D gene: TRBD2
CDR3 length: 14
CDR3 DNA: TGTGCCAGCTGTTGGACTAGCGGCAATTACGGGCAGTACTTC
CDR3 protein: CASCWTSGNYGQYF

clone size: once
J gene: TRBJ2-1
V gene: TRBV7-3
D gene: TRBD2
CDR3 length: 17
CDR3 DNA: TGTGCCAGCAGCTTAACCCAAGCGGGAGGGAACTACAATGAGCAGTTCTTC
CDR3 protein: CASSLTQAGGNYNEQFF

clone size: .
J gene: TRBJ2-7
V gene: TRBV27
D gene: .
CDR3 length: 14
CDR3 DNA: TGTGCCAGCAGTTTATCGGCGGGATCTTACGAGCAGTACTTC
CDR3 protein: CASSLSAGSYEQYF

clone size: .
J gene: TRBJ1-6
V gene: TRBV25-1
D gene: TRBD1
CDR3 length: 18
CDR3 DNA: TGTGCCAGCAGTGAAAGTCTTTTCAGGGGGGATTTAGATTCACCCCTCCACTTT
CDR3 protein: CASSESLFRGDLDSPLHF

clone size: few
J gene: TRBJ1-2
V gene: TRBV28
D gene: .
CDR3 length: 15
CDR3 DNA: TGTGCCAGCAGTTTGTCGGCCCCAGGGTTCCATGGCTACACCTTC
CDR3 protein: CASSLSAPGFHGYTF

clone size: .
J gene: TRBJ2-5
V gene: TRBV27
D gene: .
CDR3 length: 15
CDR3 DNA: TGTGCCAGCAGTGGACTACCCCCATCCCAAGAGACCCAGTACTTC
CDR3 protein: CASSGLPPSQETQYF

clone size: few
J gene: TRBJ2-5
V gene: TRBV4-1
D gene: TRBD2
CDR3 length: 16
CDR3 DNA: TGCGCCAGCAGCCAAGATACAGCGGGGGTTCCAGAGACCCAGTACTTC
CDR3 protein: CASSQDTAGVPETQYF

clone size: once
J gene: TRBJ2-7
V gene: TRBV11-3
D gene: .
CDR3 length: 14
CDR3 DNA: TGTGCCAGCAGCCCGAATCCGGTCTCCTACGAGCAGTACTTC
CDR3 protein: CASSPNPVSYEQYF

clone size: .
J gene: TRBJ1-2
V gene: TRBV7-2
D gene: .
CDR3 length: 13
CDR3 DNA: TGTGCCAGCAGCTTAGGACAGTCCTATGGCTACACCTTC
CDR3 protein: CASSLGQSYGYTF

clone size: .
J gene: TRBJ1-3
V gene: TRBV19
D gene: .
CDR3 length: 14
CDR3 DNA: TGTGCCAGTAGCCCCAGAGGCTCTGGAAACACCATATATTTT
CDR3 protein: CASSPRGSGNTIYF

clone size: .
J gene: TRBJ2-5
V gene: TRBV30
D gene: .
CDR3 length: 14
CDR3 DNA: TGTGCCTGGACTACTAGCTTGTACCAAGAGACCCAGTACTTC
CDR3 protein: CAWTTSLYQETQYF

clone size: .
J gene: TRBJ1-1
V gene: TRBV28
D gene: .
CDR3 length: 14
CDR3 DNA: TGTGCCAGCAGCCTCCGGGGCGGGGGTCGTCCAGCTTTCTTT
CDR3 protein: CASSLRGGGRPAFF

clone size: .
J gene: TRBJ1-2
V gene: TRBV28
D gene: .
CDR3 length: 12
CDR3 DNA: TGTGCCAGCAGTTCTCAGAGGTATGGCTACACCTTC
CDR3 protein: CASSSQRYGYTF

clone size: .
J gene: TRBJ1-1
V gene: TRBV19
D gene: .
CDR3 length: 14
CDR3 DNA: TGTGCCAGTAGTATAACACCCAGGAACACTGAAGCTTTCTTT
CDR3 protein: CASSITPRNTEAFF

clone size: .
J gene: TRBJ2-1
V gene: TRBV27
D gene: .
CDR3 length: 11
CDR3 DNA: TGTGCCAGCTGCGAAAACAATGAGCAGTTCTTC
CDR3 protein: CASCENNEQFF

clone size: .
J gene: TRBJ2-3
V gene: TRBV20-1
D gene: TRBD2
CDR3 length: 14
CDR3 DNA: TGCAGTGCTAGTGCGGGGGGGGCTACAGATACGCAGTATTTT
CDR3 protein: CSASAGGATDTQYF

clone size: few
J gene: TRBJ2-2
V gene: TRBV10-2
D gene: TRBD2
CDR3 length: 16
CDR3 DNA: TGCGCCAGCAGAGGGACTAGCGGGGGAGACACCGGGGAGCTGTTTTTT
CDR3 protein: CASRGTSGGDTGELFF

clone size: .
J gene: TRBJ2-1
V gene: TRBV7-6
D gene: TRBD2
CDR3 length: 17
CDR3 DNA: TGTGCCAGCAGCCAGTGGGGGCTAGCGGGAATAGACAATGAGCAGTTCTTC
CDR3 protein: CASSQWGLAGIDNEQFF

clone size: .
J gene: TRBJ1-1
V gene: TRBV28
D gene: .
CDR3 length: 14
CDR3 DNA: TGTGCCAGCAGTCCAGGTGTCCCGAACACTGAAGCTTTCTTT
CDR3 protein: CASSPGVPNTEAFF